Listed below are T cell receptor beta chains from one sample, sequenced in a study of vaccination and CD4 T cells after COVID-19. TCRdb used MiXCR to reprocess the PCR reads, holding one entry per CDR3 protein. The top ten clones hold just under 5% of a sample with 20,000 to 25,000 distinct CDR3 sequences, about 45% of them seen once. The antigens of these receptors remain unknown. The sample consisted of CD4+ T cells from blood, cultured in vitro, taken about 7 months after SARS-CoV-2 vaccination. Receptors were obtained from a human donor who had recovered from COVID-19. Both conserved end residues are trimmed from each CDR3.

J,V,CDR3
TRBJ1-2,TRBV19,ASSIARSSGYT
TRBJ2-1,TRBV28,ASKGSISYNEQF
TRBJ2-5,TRBV7-2,ASSLGEGSGRLYETQY
TRBJ1-5,TRBV20-1,SARESLEGNQPQH
TRBJ2-7,TRBV2,ASSERQLAGVKQY
TRBJ1-1,TRBV19,ASSILRGNTEAF
TRBJ1-5,TRBV20-1,SAREGEYGNQPQH
TRBJ2-5,TRBV24-1,ATSARDQETQY
TRBJ2-5,TRBV28,ASSSRRGAPETQY
TRBJ2-3,TRBV20-1,SATSGGYTDTQY
TRBJ2-7,TRBV7-6,ASSLISGADEQY
TRBJ2-3,TRBV6-2/TRBV6-3,ASARTHTDTQY
TRBJ1-2,TRBV28,ASSFWQESNYGYT
TRBJ2-4,TRBV28,ASSPRALAKNIQY
TRBJ1-6,TRBV20-1,SASPRMDSPLH
TRBJ2-2,TRBV6-1,ASSRPLAGGRTGELF
TRBJ1-5,TRBV7-8,ASSLDRVLSQPQH
TRBJ2-3,TRBV18,ASSPLSSTDTQY
TRBJ2-3,TRBV27,ASRELIDTGTDTQY
TRBJ2-7,TRBV27,ASSPGLSRSYEQY
TRBJ1-2,TRBV20-1,SARDRGGYT
TRBJ2-7,TRBV28,ASSPFRGGTYEQY
TRBJ2-5,TRBV5-5,ASSLEQGQQTQY
TRBJ2-5,TRBV15,ATSRDITNRPETQY
TRBJ1-1,TRBV6-1,ASSDGTLNTEAF
TRBJ2-6,TRBV7-9,ASSLGTGNSGANVLT
TRBJ1-5,TRBV28,ASTPTGLGNQPQH
TRBJ2-5,TRBV20-1,SAVWNTQGIRGRAQY
TRBJ2-3,TRBV2,ASSVSTDTQY
TRBJ1-1,TRBV19,ASSIVQGRTEAF
TRBJ2-1,TRBV20-1,SADGLAGVFFNTYNEQF
TRBJ1-1,TRBV20-1,SASQAPTEAF
TRBJ1-6,TRBV2,ASSEVINSPLH
TRBJ2-5,TRBV6-2/TRBV6-3,ASRGHAQETQY
TRBJ1-6,TRBV19,ASTPQARGAPLH
TRBJ1-5,TRBV19,ASSGRDRLQRPQH
TRBJ2-1,TRBV20-1,SAYSGTYNEQF
TRBJ1-1,TRBV5-5,ASSWSQGMNTEAF
TRBJ2-2,TRBV20-1,SASRSASWSGELF
TRBJ2-5,TRBV20-1,SASKGGAGLTQY
TRBJ2-3,TRBV20-1,SARGLAESTDTQY
TRBJ2-1,TRBV7-9,ASSYSGRSYNEQF
TRBJ2-2,TRBV7-2,ASSMEGDGELF
TRBJ1-6,TRBV11-3,ASSADWNSPLH
TRBJ2-1,TRBV20-1,SASRGEGGQF
TRBJ1-6,TRBV28,ASSLTGRLSSYNSPLH
TRBJ1-2,TRBV10-3,AISERDYGYT